These 3 T cell receptor beta chains were sequenced from one sample in a study of T-cell memory formation after mild COVID-19. One entry per CDR3 protein results from TCRdb running MiXCR on the 5' RACE reads. The sample consists of about 50,000 distinct CDR3 sequences, approximately 7% of them appearing once. Sequenced material: PBMCs or a T cell subset sorted from them (not recorded which). Receptors were obtained from a man aged 18 to 35 who had mild COVID-19 (a few samples of this study predate the infection). Cell type and time point are not known.

J is TRBJ1-1 and V is TRBV5-1, with D unresolved. V lost 0 bases to trimming and J lost 1 base, with 4 bases between them. This CDR3 is 13 amino acids long. Germline CDR1 SGHRS, CDR2 YFSETQ. The CDR3 protein is CASSLAWNTEAFF. The CDR3 DNA reads as TGCGCCAGCAGCTTGGCGTGGAACACTGAAGCTTTCTTT.

This clonotype was recorded many times. V and J are TRBV21-1 and TRBJ2-7; the D segment call TRBD2 is taken from the table without a DNA check. TRBV21-1 is a documented pseudogene. This CDR3 is 18 amino acids long. CDR3 region: CASSKGGAGEDGTYEQYV. The CDR3 DNA reads TGTGCCAGCAGCAAAGGAGGAGCCGGGGAAGATGGGACTTACGAGCAGTACGTC.

In DNA form, the CDR3 reads TGTGCCAGTAGTAGCCAGGGGACCGGGGAGCTGTTTTTT. This codes for CASSSQGTGELFF. The genes are TRBV19 and TRBJ2-2; the D gene is possibly TRBD1 (6 bases). Germline assignment: CDR1 LNHDA and CDR2 SQIVND (reference sequence). CDR3 length: 13 amino acids. Trimming stripped 4 bases from V and 5 bases from J, with 8 bases between.